A single sample gave rise to the 15 T cell receptor beta chains below, sequenced in a study of blood T cell repertoires in COVID-19. Method: immunoSEQ multiplex PCR; TCRdb's copy keeps in-frame clones and lacks some. The sample records around 100,000 clones, over 75% being singletons. Sequenced input: peripheral blood. The receptor set was obtained from a middle-aged man with acute or convalescent COVID-19.

The chain recombines TRBV21-1 with TRBJ2-1; the table assigns TRBD2, which was not confirmed against the DNA. TRBV21-1 is classified as a pseudogene. CDR3 length: 15 residues. CDR3 DNA sequence: TGTGCCAGCAGCATCCGGGTAGCGACCTACAATGAGCAGTTCTTC. This encodes CASSIRVATYNEQFF.

The chain combines TRBV7-2 with TRBJ1-5; D might be TRBD1 (6 bases). V lost 4 bases, J lost 7 bases, and 17 bases lay in between. Germline CDR1 is SGHTA and CDR2 is FQGNSA. The CDR3 is 15 residues long. The DNA for the CDR3 is TGTGCCAGCAGCTCTCGGAAGACAGGAGGACAGCCCCAGCATTTT. This gives the protein CASSSRKTGGQPQHF.

The gene calls are TRBV11-2 and TRBJ1-3; D is unresolved. Germline V CDR1 and CDR2: SGHAT, FQNNGV. The CDR3 is 14 amino acids. V gave up 2 bases and J gave up 4 bases, with 9 bases separating them. The DNA for the CDR3 is TGTGCCAGCAGCTTAATGGTGACAGGAAACACCATATATTTT. It is translated as CASSLMVTGNTIYF.

This rearrangement joins TRBV3-1 (or the pseudogene TRBV3-2) to TRBJ2-1; 8 nucleotides align to TRBD1. J gave up 0 bases and V 2 bases, and 3 bases lay outside the gene matches. The CDR3 is made up of 16 amino acids. CDR1 is LGHDT, CDR2 YNNKEL, per germline (reference sequence). The DNA of the CDR3 is TGTGCCAGCAGCCAAAGAACAGGGGGCTCCTACAATGAGCAGTTCTTC. It codes for CASSQRTGGSYNEQFF.

As for this clone: A far larger clone is one nucleotide away, so this likely arose from a read error. V usage is TRBV21-1 and J usage is TRBJ1-5. TRBV21-1 is recorded as a pseudogene. The CDR3 contains 16 residues. The CDR3 DNA follows: TGTGCCAGCAGCGGACGGGAGGGCCTGTGGGTCGGTGCCCAGCATTTT. Protein product: CASSGREGLWVGAQHF.

The chain is built from TRBV5-1 and TRBJ1-1, with 7 bases fitting TRBD1. The CDR3 covers 15 residues. Germline V gene sequence: CDR1 SGHRS, CDR2 YFSETQ. V trimming: 3 bases; J trimming: 6 bases; junction bases outside the gene matches: 11. The CDR3 DNA follows: TGCGCCAGCAGCTCATACAGGGGCGATGGGGCTGAAGCTTTCTTT. Protein product: CASSSYRGDGAEAFF.

The chain links TRBV9 to TRBJ1-2; TRBD1 matches 7 bases. V was clipped by 3 bases and J by 4 bases; unmatched bases: 6. The length of the CDR3 is 14 residues. In germline, CDR1 is SGDLS, CDR2 YYNGEE. CDR3 nucleotide sequence: TGTGCCAGCAGCGATCGACAGGGCCTCTATGGCTACACCTTC. This sequence encodes CASSDRQGLYGYTF.

This chain joins TRBV7-2 and TRBJ1-1, with 8 bases matching TRBD1. V lost 4 bases, J lost 5 bases, and 9 bases stayed unmatched. The germline V gene encodes CDR1 SGHTA and CDR2 FQGNSA. This CDR3 is 15 amino acids long. The CDR3 sequence: CASSYTDRGGTEAFF. CDR3 bases: TGTGCCAGCAGCTATACAGACAGGGGAGGAACTGAAGCTTTCTTT.

The chain has TRBV6-1 and TRBJ1-2; 9 bases map to TRBD1. The J segment lost 2 bases and the V segment lost 0 bases, leaving 4 bases of the junction unmatched. The germline CDR1 and CDR2 sequences are MNHNS and SASEGT. There are 16 residues in the CDR3. The CDR3 is CASSEALGTGNYGYTF. In DNA form, the CDR3 reads TGTGCCAGCAGTGAAGCACTGGGGACAGGGAACTATGGCTACACCTTC.

This clone was recorded a few times. The chain employs TRBV19 and TRBJ1-5, with a weak D call TRBD1 (6 bases). There are 16 residues in the CDR3. V was cut by 2 bases and J by 0 bases, with 11 bases left in between. Germline V gene sequence: CDR1 LNHDA, CDR2 SQIVND (reference sequence). As DNA, the CDR3 is TGTGCCAGTAGTATAAAGGGGGGGGTTAGCAATCAGCCCCAGCATTTT. This gives the protein CASSIKGGVSNQPQHF.

The chain carries TRBV5-4 and TRBJ2-1; 9 positions match TRBD1. The CDR3 has 15 residues. CDR1 and CDR2 (germline): SGHNT, YYREEE (reference sequence). The V gene end was trimmed by 4 bases and the J gene end by 5 bases; junction bases not matched to a gene: 7. CDR3 region: CASSHRGLTDNEQFF. For the CDR3, the DNA is TGTGCCAGCAGCCACAGGGGGCTGACCGACAATGAGCAGTTCTTC.

CDR3 in DNA: TGTGCCAGTAGTATAGCCTCAAGCGGGGCTAGCACAGATACGCAGTATTTT. This codes for CASSIASSGASTDTQYF. The chain combines TRBV19 with TRBJ2-3; 7 nucleotides line up with TRBD2. This CDR3 spans 17 amino acids. Germline CDR1 is LNHDA and CDR2 is SQIVND (reference sequence). V gave up 1 base and J gave up 0 bases; unmatched junction bases: 7.

The chain employs TRBV4-1 and TRBJ2-1; D is ambiguous. From germline, CDR1 is MGHRA and CDR2 YSYEKL. Trimming took 0 bases from V and 0 from J, leaving 15 bases between them. The CDR3 extends over 18 amino acids. Here the CDR3 DNA reads TGCGCCAGCAGCCAAGAGGCCACTATTGTGAGCTCCTACAATGAGCAGTTCTTC. Its protein is CASSQEATIVSSYNEQFF.

The chain uses TRBV18 and TRBJ2-1, with 12 bases lining up with TRBD2. There are 16 residues in the CDR3. Germline CDR1 is KGHSH and CDR2 is LQKENI. Losses at the gene ends were 2 bases for V and 8 bases for J; bases not matched to a gene: 7. The CDR3 protein is CASSPVILAGGDEQFF. The CDR3 coding sequence is TGTGCCAGCTCACCAGTTATCCTAGCGGGAGGGGATGAGCAGTTCTTC.

The chain joins TRBV14 to TRBJ1-2; D is perhaps TRBD1 (6 bases). V dropped 4 bases and J dropped 8 bases, with 17 bases sitting between them. The germline CDR1 and CDR2 sequences are SGHDN and FVKESK. The CDR3 extends over 14 amino acids. The CDR3 DNA is TGTGCCAGCAGCCTGGGGGCAGGGATTCACGGCTACACCTTC. It encodes CASSLGAGIHGYTF. The whole variable domain, filled in from reference TRBV14 and TRBJ1-2, reads EAGVTQFPSHSVIEKGQTVTLRCDPISGHDNLYWYRRVMGKEIKFLLHFVKESKQDESGMPNNRFLAERTGGTYSTLKVQPAELEDSGVYFCASSLGAGIHGYTFGSGTRLTVV.